This T cell receptor beta chain was recovered during a study of blood T cell repertoires in COVID-19 (TCRdb year 2020). Study-wide context: Collaborator samples came from the United States, Italy and Spain and covered acute and convalescent phases of COVID-19. The repertoires were released in a freely available public database meant as a resource for research on the immune response to SARS-CoV-2. Nearly every sample came with metadata listing a de-identified subject ID, COVID-19 status, age in years and sex. The prospective study material was composed of cDNA or gDNA derived from T cells, B-cell-depleted T cells, or PBMCs. The samples were drawn from two sources: the first 160 participants of the ongoing ImmuneRACE study, and 1,254 subjects contributed by 6 global collaborators. Where available, HLA class I and class II types were obtained from metadata supplied by the sample provider rather than from assay-based typing. Deeply sampled blood TCRbeta repertoires from subjects exposed to, actively infected with, or recovered from COVID-19 were included in the dataset.

Note on this clone: Its recognized antigen is unknown. Per-base qualities were not stored, and no clone one base away is much larger.

TCRbeta CDR3 regions were amplified from genomic DNA using the immunoSEQ Assay, a bias-controlled multiplex PCR. The paper's processing steps were these. Within the assay, amplification of reference gene primers was used to estimate how many nucleated cells each sample contained. To quantify the absolute abundance of each unique TCRbeta CDR3 rearrangement, sequence reads were collapsed and filtered. For each sample, productive Simpson clonality was calculated as the square root of Simpson's diversity index over productive rearrangements. TCRdb's version of the immuneACCESS table is confined to in-frame rearrangements and falls short of the full clone set. An unresolved V gene accounts for under half of the shortfall where checked; the remainder is of unknown origin. Clone size and V and J calls were adopted from that table, with D and trimming inferred from the DNA. This sample comprises about 160,000 clones, more than 75% of them detected only once. The top ten clonotypes cover 10% of the sample.

There are 14 amino acids in the CDR3, from cysteine to phenylalanine inclusive. Only CDR3 DNA remains: 42 bases, in frame from the first base. Unmatched junction bases come to 5, with V trimmed by 5 bases and J by 7 bases. CDR1 and CDR2, looked up from the germline V gene, are SGHTA and FQGNSA. Overall study results and their limits: The amount of clinical and demographic metadata varied by source and participant and was provided uncurated.

At one collaborating source in Seattle, patients were enrolled during active infection and were followed longitudinally through the course of disease. Collaborating institutions collected whole blood in K2EDTA tubes following their own protocols. For TCRbeta analysis, collaborator samples were shipped as frozen whole blood, as isolated PBMCs, or as DNA extracted from either sample type. The sequenced sample was peripheral blood. This TCR was sampled from a woman aged 70-85 years with COVID-19, enrolled during active disease. The chain uses TRBV7-2 and TRBJ1-4, with TRBD1 matching 9 junction bases. The CDR3 region reads CASSHTGGGEKLFF. The DNA reads as follows: TGTGCCAGCAGCCATACAGGGGGCGGTGAAAAACTGTTTTTT.